This record covers a single TCR beta chain. As yet, its antigen is unknown. These data come from a study of persistence of HIV-infected CD4 T cells. The immunoSEQ assay was version 4, run in survey mode. The method was immunoSEQ multiplex PCR; TCRdb's version includes in-frame clones alone and lacks a portion of them. Of roughly 34,000 clones in the sample, about 80% are singletons; the top ten hold roughly 6.5%. Stimulation used approximately 9.6 ug/mL lysate from CMV-infected fibroblasts. Memory cells lacking CD40L and CD69 with high CD45RO were sorted. Adults with HIV-1 started suppressive ART while chronically infected. The CDR3 runs 15 residues. The V segment lost 5 bases and the J segment 5 bases; nucleotides outside the gene matches: 10. CDR1 and CDR2 from the germline V gene are MNHEY and SMNVEV (reference sequence).

This sequence joins TRBV27 and TRBJ1-1; 8 nucleotides align to TRBD1. The sequence was obtained from an adult woman with HIV who was CMV-seropositive. The source material was CD4+ T cells sorted from PBMCs after roughly 18-hour stimulation, sampled from a patient who received antiretroviral therapy. The CDR3, as DNA: TGTGCCAGCAGTAAACACCGGGACAGGCGGACTGAAGCTTTCTTT. Protein: CASSKHRDRRTEAFF.